Listed here is a single T cell receptor beta chain. This clonotype was counted a few times. The antigen this receptor binds is unknown. No quality values exist for individual bases; no much larger clone is one base distant. Library construction relied on RACE. The sequencer listed for this sample is NextSeq 500. During library preparation, unique molecular identifiers were attached to individual cDNA molecules so that TCRs could be counted in a quantitative, reproducible way. From each blood RNA sample, both TCR alpha and TCR beta chains were sequenced. The authors' analysis ran thus. Samples had a median of 95,638 TCRs, with a range from 23,224 to 690,600. V, J and CDR3 annotation of the TCR reads was carried out using the Decombinator software suite. For the PS versus PT1 abundance plots, all samples were subsampled to the same number of TCRs (28,000). TCRs were defined as expanded if absent before sensitization and observed at least eight times at the 2-week time point. TCRdb reanalyzed the raw reads on its own, using fastp at Q25 for trimming and MiXCR for clone calling, and kept in-frame beta chains. When rows share a CDR3 protein, they turn into one entry using the most common DNA and genes. The V and J calls, along with clone size, are taken from TCRdb and not from the paper's own processing. The sample has 300,000 to 400,000 distinct CDR3 sequences on record, around 7% of them singletons. 7.5% to 8.5% of the sample lies in the top ten.

The sample's time point label is to be understood as: patch test 1, 2 weeks after DPC sensitization. This specimen's treatment or condition label, interpreted: therapeutic diphenylcyclopropenone sensitization with weekly scalp DPC. At every patch-test visit, the blood draw took place before the patch test was put on. Patients were eligible if aged 18 to 70, diagnosed with alopecia and judged suitable for DPC therapy, and pregnant patients were excluded. Total RNA was extracted from unfractionated whole blood collected in Tempus Blood RNA tubes. These data are taken from a study of human T cells and chemical hapten exposure (dated by TCRdb to the early 2020s). The study in broad terms: For sensitization, 2% DPC in acetone was applied to a 2 cm by 2 cm area of upper inner arm skin. Most of the patients in the cohort were female, and the cohort covered alopecia areata with under or over 50% scalp involvement, alopecia totalis and alopecia universalis. Libraries were pooled for sequencing, and variation in per-sample TCR yields was attributed mainly to small differences in library volumes within the pool. Patch testing was performed on the upper back with Finn chambers containing 0.01% DPC, and the patch tests were scored after 6 days according to International Contact Dermatitis Research Group standards. This study followed changes in the peripheral blood TCR repertoire in vivo during primary and secondary sensitization of alopecia patients to the hapten diphenylcyclopropenone (DPC). For TCR sequencing, blood came from some 31 alopecia patients at anywhere from one to four time points (pre-sensitization, 2, 6 and 24 weeks). Patients additionally received weekly therapeutic DPC doses to the scalp throughout the roughly 25-week study period. Blood samples were taken from patients before sensitization (week 0) and at 2, 6 and about 24 weeks after DPC sensitization. Points the paper makes about the study in general: Repeated subsampling changed both the strength of the expansion versus patch-test correlation and the threshold at which the correlation became significant. A positive correlation was found between the number of PT1 expanded TCRs and patch test score, with significance reached at thresholds 8, 16 and 32 but not 4. Alopecia, a presumed autoimmune disease, was present in all patients, so the immune response of the patients might differ from that of healthy individuals. Compared with pre-sensitization or healthy control sets, expanded TCRs formed significantly more large CDR3 similarity clusters, which is consistent with antigen-driven responses. DPC sensitization did not change the number of TCRs with a frequency above 1 in 1000, and there was no evidence of changes in global repertoire structure.

From the cysteine up to the phenylalanine, the CDR3 has a length of 16 residues. The read is trimmed to its CDR3 DNA, 48 bases read in frame from base 1. V is reduced by 4 bases and J by 0 bases, leaving a spacing of 13 bases between them. CDR1 and CDR2 are read off the germline V gene as KGHDR and SFDVKD. The V and J segments used are TRBV24-1 and TRBJ2-3; TRBD1 might be the D gene, on 6 matching bases. Sample: whole blood, taken in connection with sensitization to the hapten diphenylcyclopropenone (DPC). This TCR came from a woman aged 18-29 years with alopecia areata. Some clones in this sample may be carry-over from other donors' samples. The DNA is as follows: TGTGCCACCAGTGACGAACAGGGAACTAGCACAGATACGCAGTATTTT. It translates to CATSDEQGTSTDTQYF.